This T cell receptor beta chain comes out of a study of OX40 agonist ivuxolimab in advanced cancers. Whole-study results and caveats: Normalized T-cell clonal expansion was also low in a subset of nonresponders.

Libraries were prepared by immunoSEQ multiplex PCR; TCRdb keeps only in-frame clonotypes and omits some of them. The sample lists about 100,000 clones, 89% occurring once. Comment on this clone: Its antigen is currently unknown.

The CDR3 sequence is 15 residues long. Germline V gives CDR1 SGHNT, CDR2 YYREEE (reference sequence). The V segment lost 4 bases and the J segment 5 bases; nucleotides outside the gene matches: 2. This rearrangement joins TRBV5-4 to TRBJ2-2, with TRBD2 matching over 13 bases. The clonotype was recovered from an adult with an advanced solid tumor such as melanoma, head and neck, liver or kidney cancer. Sequencing was performed on CD4+ or CD8+ T cells sorted from blood, taken in a trial of the OX40 agonist ivuxolimab. The CDR3 sequence is CASSPGLAGTGELFF. CDR3 DNA sequence: TGTGCCAGCAGCCCGGGACTAGCGGGGACCGGGGAGCTGTTTTTT. Supplemented by reference TRBV5-4 and TRBJ2-2, the full variable domain reads ETGVTQSPTHLIKTRGQQVTLRCSSQSGHNTVSWYQQALGQGPQFIFQYYREEENGRGNFPPRFSGLQFPNYSSELNVNALELDDSALYLCASSPGLAGTGELFFGEGSRLTVL.